A selection of T cell receptor beta chains follows, all from one sample in a study of cytomegalovirus exposure and HLA in healthy donors. Produced via immunoSEQ multiplex PCR; TCRdb's table is partial and in-frame only. The profile shows fewer than 250,000 clones, around 82% of them singletons. The specimen was PBMCs. The receptor source for this set is a man aged 18-30 years in good health and CMV-seronegative. Both conserved end residues are part of each CDR3. D genes are given only for firm matches. Clone size is shown for a subset of rows, as once, few, many or a class of expanded clone.

>16|TRBJ2-1|once|TRBV7-3|-
TGTGCCAGCAGCTTTCGACTGACTAACCTGAACAATGAGCAGTTCTTC
CASSFRLTNLNNEQFF
>11|TRBJ2-2|-|TRBV19|TRBD2
TGTGCCAGTACGGGGGGGAGGGAGCTGTTTTTT
CASTGGRELFF
>15|TRBJ2-2|-|TRBV6-6|TRBD1
TGTGCCAGCAGCCGACAGGGTATAGACACCGGGGAGCTGTTTTTT
CASSRQGIDTGELFF
>15|TRBJ1-4|-|TRBV18|TRBD1
TGTGCCAGCTCGCCCCGACAGGGCCATAATGAAAAACTGTTTTTT
CASSPRQGHNEKLFF
>13|TRBJ2-7|once|TRBV6-5|TRBD1
TGTGCCAGCAGTTATCTAGGGACAGACGAGCAGTACTTC
CASSYLGTDEQYF
>14|TRBJ2-5|-|TRBV11-2|-
TGTGCCAGCAGCCGACAGGAAGGCCGGGAGACCCAGTACTTC
CASSRQEGRETQYF
>16|TRBJ1-1|-|TRBV7-9|-
TGTGCCAGCGGGGGGGGCGTCAACTATTTGGGCACTGAAGCTTTCTTT
CASGGGVNYLGTEAFF
>13|TRBJ1-1|-|TRBV2|-
TGTGCCAGCCGATCCGGGGGGAACACTGAAGCTTTCTTT
CASRSGGNTEAFF
>14|TRBJ1-3|few|TRBV10-3|-
TGTGCCATCAGTGAGTCGGGCACTGGAAACACCATATATTTT
CAISESGTGNTIYF
>18|TRBJ1-2|-|TRBV5-5|-
TGTGCCAGCAGCTTGGGGGGGCCCGACAGGACCCAGGGCTATGGCTACACCTTC
CASSLGGPDRTQGYGYTF
>13|TRBJ2-5|-|TRBV5-1|-
TGCGCCAGCAGCTTGTTCATCCAAGAGACCCAGTACTTC
CASSLFIQETQYF
>18|TRBJ2-1|-|TRBV9|TRBD1
TGTGCCAGCAGCGCAGCTCCGGGACAGGGAGCGGTCTACAATGAGCAGTTCTTC
CASSAAPGQGAVYNEQFF
>19|TRBJ1-2|-|TRBV7-9|TRBD1
TGTGCCAGCAGCTTAAGCCCTCTAGCGGGACAGGCGGTAGGGGGTGGCTACACCTTC
CASSLSPLAGQAVGGGYTF
>13|TRBJ2-7|few|TRBV7-9|-
TGTGCCAGCAGCTTTTCAGGCTCGGACGAGCAGTACTTC
CASSFSGSDEQYF
>16|TRBJ2-7|-|TRBV5-1|TRBD1
TGCGCCAGCAAGGTAGATGGGGACAGGGATTTCTACGAGCAGTACTTC
CASKVDGDRDFYEQYF
>14|TRBJ2-5|-|TRBV10-3|TRBD2
TGTGCCATCAGGGGACTAGCATTGGGAGAGACCCAGTACTTC
CAIRGLALGETQYF
>15|TRBJ1-4|-|TRBV4-3|TRBD1
TGCGCCAGCAGCCCCTGGACAGGGGAAAATGAAAAACTGTTTTTT
CASSPWTGENEKLFF
>15|TRBJ2-3|-|TRBV5-1|TRBD1
TGCGCCAGCAGCTTGGGACAGGGATGGACAGATACGCAGTATTTT
CASSLGQGWTDTQYF
>14|TRBJ1-6|-|TRBV6-6|TRBD1
TGTGCCAGCAGAGCCACAGGGGGTTATTCACCCCTCCACTTT
CASRATGGYSPLHF
>18|TRBJ1-1|-|TRBV4-3|TRBD1
TGCGCCAGCAGCCGCGAACCCTTAAGACAGGGGGCTAACACTGAAGCTTTCTTT
CASSREPLRQGANTEAFF
>15|TRBJ2-2|-|TRBV18|-
TGTGCCAGCTCACGCCGTGAGGGTACCACCGGGGAGCTGTTTTTT
CASSRREGTTGELFF
>14|TRBJ2-7|-|TRBV27|-
TGTGCCAGCAGTTTAGGACTACCTAACTACGAGCAGTACTTC
CASSLGLPNYEQYF
>15|TRBJ2-7|-|TRBV28|-
TGTGCCAGCAGTTTGGGCTCCGCCAGGGCCTACGAGCAGTACTTC
CASSLGSARAYEQYF
>14|TRBJ2-7|-|TRBV9|TRBD2
TGTGCCAGCAGTTCCGGGACTAGCGGGATGGGGCAGTACTTC
CASSSGTSGMGQYF
>15|TRBJ1-4|-|TRBV7-2|-
TGTGCCAGCAGCTTAGCGCAGGGTACAGATGAAAAACTGTTTTTT
CASSLAQGTDEKLFF
>13|TRBJ2-7|-|TRBV6-5|-
TGTGCCAGCAAGCCGCAGGGGACCTACGAGCAGTACTTC
CASKPQGTYEQYF
>13|TRBJ2-1|-|TRBV6-6|TRBD2
TGTGCCAGCAGTTACTCGACTAGCGCTGAGCAGTTCTTC
CASSYSTSAEQFF
>16|TRBJ2-1|-|TRBV7-8|TRBD2
TGTGCCAGCAGCTTAGTATTAGCGGGGCCCTACAATGAGCAGTTCTTC
CASSLVLAGPYNEQFF
>14|TRBJ2-7|-|TRBV11-2|TRBD1
TGTGCCAGCAGCAGAGGACAGGGAACCTACGAGCAGTACTTC
CASSRGQGTYEQYF
>14|TRBJ2-3|-|TRBV5-4|-
TGTGCCAGCAGCTTGGGGCGGCCTCAAGATACGCAGTATTTT
CASSLGRPQDTQYF
>15|TRBJ2-2|-|TRBV12-5|-
TGTGCTAGTGGTTTAAGGACACCAAACACCGGGGAGCTGTTTTTT
CASGLRTPNTGELFF
>16|TRBJ2-3|-|TRBV5-7|-
TGTGCCAGCAGCCGGGATGTCCCAGCGCACGGTGATACGCAGTATTTT
CASSRDVPAHGDTQYF
>13|TRBJ2-5|-|TRBV5-1|TRBD1
TGCGCCAGCAGCTTAGGACAGGCGGAGACCCAGTACTTC
CASSLGQAETQYF
>16|TRBJ1-2|-|TRBV4-3|-
TGCGCCAGCAGCCAAGATCGAAGGAGGGAGAACTATGGCTACACCTTC
CASSQDRRRENYGYTF
>16|TRBJ2-7|-|TRBV6-1|TRBD1
TGTGCCAGCAGTGAAGGCCCAGGGGGCGGATGGGACGAGCAGTACTTC
CASSEGPGGGWDEQYF
>13|TRBJ1-5|-|TRBV19|-
TGTGCCAGTACGGGAGGGTTAGGTCAGCCCCAGCATTTT
CASTGGLGQPQHF
>14|TRBJ2-7|-|TRBV6-1|TRBD2
TGTGCCAGCAGCCAGAGCGGGGGAGCCTACGAGCAGTACTTC
CASSQSGGAYEQYF
>17|TRBJ2-3|-|TRBV11-3|TRBD2
TGTGCCAGCAGCTCGGGACTAGCGGGGAGTATAGTGGATACGCAGTATTTT
CASSSGLAGSIVDTQYF
>16|TRBJ1-2|-|TRBV29-1|-
TGCAGCGTTGAGGAACGTGGGGGGACCGGGCCCTATGGCTACACCTTC
CSVEERGGTGPYGYTF
>14|TRBJ2-5|-|TRBV5-1|-
TGCGCCAGCAGCACCAAGGGGGCGGGGGAGACCCAGTACTTC
CASSTKGAGETQYF